This T cell receptor beta chain was found in a study of T cell responses to AZD1222 COVID-19 vaccine. Study-level background: Second-dose timings of about 4 or about 12 weeks were pooled.

Generated by immunoSEQ multiplex PCR, the TCRdb table keeps only in-frame clones and is missing some. The sample comprises around 100,000 clones, around 87% of which are singletons, and over 7.5% rests with the top ten. CDR1 and CDR2 from the germline V gene are SGHAT and FQNNGV. This CDR3 is 16 amino acids long. The V end lost 5 bases, the J end lost 7 bases, and 21 bases lay between the germline ends. Study-wide results and caveats: Across spike, vaccine-associated CD4 TCRs were found, dominant at 160-218 and 743-854. Most donors were white British and more were female, and clonal diversity was possibly underestimated.

As regards this clone: What it recognizes is unknown.

The gene calls are TRBV11-2 and TRBJ2-1; no firm D call. This sequence originates from an adult in good health. The specimen was peripheral blood, collected on day 0 of AZD1222 vaccination. Written as DNA, the CDR3 is TGTGCCAGCAGCCCCCAGAACTCCGGGTCCGCAAATGAGCAGTTCTTC. This codes for CASSPQNSGSANEQFF. Using reference TRBV11-2 and TRBJ2-1 for the parts outside the CDR3, the full variable domain is EAGVAQSPRYKIIEKRQSVAFWCNPISGHATLYWYQQILGQGPKLLIQFQNNGVVDDSQLPKDRFSAERLKGVDSTLKIQPAKLEDSAVYLCASSPQNSGSANEQFFGPGTRLTVL.